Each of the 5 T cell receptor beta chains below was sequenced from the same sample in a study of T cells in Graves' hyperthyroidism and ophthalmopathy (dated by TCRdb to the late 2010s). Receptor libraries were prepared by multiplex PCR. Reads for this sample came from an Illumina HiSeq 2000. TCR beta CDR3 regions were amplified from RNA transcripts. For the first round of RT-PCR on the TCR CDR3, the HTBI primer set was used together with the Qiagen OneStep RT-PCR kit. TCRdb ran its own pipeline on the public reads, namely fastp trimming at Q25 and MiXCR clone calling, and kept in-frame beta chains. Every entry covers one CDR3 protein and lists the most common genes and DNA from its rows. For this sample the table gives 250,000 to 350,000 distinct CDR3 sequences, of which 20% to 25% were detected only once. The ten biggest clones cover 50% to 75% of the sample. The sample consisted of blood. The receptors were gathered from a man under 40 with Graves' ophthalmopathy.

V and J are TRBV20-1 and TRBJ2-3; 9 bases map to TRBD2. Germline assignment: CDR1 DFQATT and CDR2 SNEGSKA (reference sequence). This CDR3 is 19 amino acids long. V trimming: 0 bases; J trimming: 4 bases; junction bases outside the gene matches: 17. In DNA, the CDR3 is TGCAGTGCTAGAGATGAGACTAGCGGAGCTCTTCCAAGGGCAGATACGCAGTATTTT. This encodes CSARDETSGALPRADTQYF.

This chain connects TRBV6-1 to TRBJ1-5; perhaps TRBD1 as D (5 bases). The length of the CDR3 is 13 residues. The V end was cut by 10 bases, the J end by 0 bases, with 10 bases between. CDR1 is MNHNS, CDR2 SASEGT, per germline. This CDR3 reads CATRDHSNQPQHF. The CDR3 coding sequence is TGTGCCACCAGGGATCATAGCAATCAGCCCCAGCATTTT.

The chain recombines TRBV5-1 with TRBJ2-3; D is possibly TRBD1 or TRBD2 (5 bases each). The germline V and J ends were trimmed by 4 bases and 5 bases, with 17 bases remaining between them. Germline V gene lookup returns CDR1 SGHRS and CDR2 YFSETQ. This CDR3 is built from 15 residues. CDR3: CASSLWGRREDTQYF. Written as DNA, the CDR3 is TGCGCCAGCAGCCTGTGGGGGAGACGTGAAGATACGCAGTATTTT.

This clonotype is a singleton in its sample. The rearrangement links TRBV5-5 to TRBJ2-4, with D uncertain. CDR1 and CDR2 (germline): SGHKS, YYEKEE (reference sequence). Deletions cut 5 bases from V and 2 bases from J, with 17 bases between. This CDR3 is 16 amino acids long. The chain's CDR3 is CASRRLSGEPKNIQYF. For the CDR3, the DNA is TGTGCCAGCAGACGGTTAAGTGGAGAACCCAAAAACATTCAGTACTTC.

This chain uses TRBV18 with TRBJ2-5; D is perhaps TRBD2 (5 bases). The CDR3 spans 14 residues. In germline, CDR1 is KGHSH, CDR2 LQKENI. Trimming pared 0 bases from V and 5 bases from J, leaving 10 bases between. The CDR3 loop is CASSPPASKETQYF. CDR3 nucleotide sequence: TGTGCCAGCTCACCACCAGCTAGCAAGGAGACCCAGTACTTC.